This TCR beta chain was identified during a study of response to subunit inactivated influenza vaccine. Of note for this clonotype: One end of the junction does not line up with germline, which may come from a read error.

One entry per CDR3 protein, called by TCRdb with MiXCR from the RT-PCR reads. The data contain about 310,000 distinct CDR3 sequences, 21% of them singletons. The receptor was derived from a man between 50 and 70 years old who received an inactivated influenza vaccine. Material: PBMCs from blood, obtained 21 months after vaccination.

CDR3: CASNEQGLGNSRLHF. In DNA, the CDR3 is TGTGCCAGCAATGAACAGGGCCTCGGCAATTCACGCCTCCACTTT. The chain employs TRBV6-2 or TRBV6-3 and TRBJ1-6; perhaps TRBD1 as D (6 bases). Per germline, CDR1 MNHEY and CDR2 SVGEGT. This CDR3 has 15 amino acids.